These T cell receptor beta chains were read from a single sample in a study of control samples from healthy donors and cancer patients. The method was immunoSEQ multiplex PCR; TCRdb's version includes in-frame clones alone and lacks a portion of them. The sample comprises over 75,000 clones, 91% of which are singletons, and 15% to 19% rests with the top ten. The material sequenced was blood. Every receptor here comes from a young man in good health. CDR3s include the opening cysteine and the closing phenylalanine or tryptophan.

CDR3 protein | J gene | V gene
CASSPPGNTQYF | TRBJ2-3 | TRBV28
CASSITPYATNEKLFF | TRBJ1-4 | TRBV10-1
CASSQDQRRSGQEQFF | TRBJ2-1 | TRBV4-2
CATSLQNTEAFF | TRBJ1-1 | TRBV28
CASSPPDSSGSRPYNEQFF | TRBJ2-1 | TRBV18
CASTFTQRSTDTQYF | TRBJ2-3 | TRBV27
CASSLGWSGSLAKNIQYF | TRBJ2-4 | TRBV11-3
CASSLGDEFYEQYF | TRBJ2-7 | TRBV5-1
CASSVDSIIGYPTSTDTQYF | TRBJ2-3 | TRBV19
CASSPRSGTSGRNEQFF | TRBJ2-1 | TRBV11-2